Presented here are 2 T cell receptor beta chains from one specimen sequenced in a study of blood T cell repertoires in COVID-19. Method: immunoSEQ multiplex PCR; TCRdb's copy keeps in-frame clones and lacks some. Of more than 85,000 clones listed, about four fifths were seen once; the top ten hold less than 25%. The sequencing sample was made of peripheral blood. The receptors originated from a man in his 70s with acute or convalescent COVID-19.

This clone has just a few counts. The V and J genes are TRBV7-2 and TRBJ1-6; D might be TRBD1 (6 bases). Germline V gene lookup returns CDR1 SGHTA and CDR2 FQGNSA. CDR3 size: 13 residues. Trimming took off 1 base at V and 8 bases at J, with 6 bases between the two ends. CDR3 loop: CASSLEGDSPLHF. CDR3 in DNA: TGTGCCAGCAGCTTAGAGGGGGATTCACCCCTCCACTTT.

The rearrangement uses TRBV7-3 and TRBJ2-2; 15 bases line up with TRBD2. Looked up from germline, CDR1 is SGHTA and CDR2 is FQGTGA. The CDR3 is made up of 20 amino acids. J was trimmed by 0 bases and V by 2 bases; bases with no gene match: 7. The CDR3 spells CASSLALGLAGGPNTGELFF. The CDR3 coding sequence is TGTGCCAGCAGCTTAGCCCTGGGACTAGCGGGAGGACCGAACACCGGGGAGCTGTTTTTT.